What follows are 27 T cell receptor beta chains derived from one specimen sequenced in a study of blood T cell repertoires in COVID-19. Sequenced by immunoSEQ multiplex PCR; TCRdb stores in-frame clones only, minus some. This table has around 260,000 clones, 85% to 90% appearing once. What was sequenced was peripheral blood. The receptors were gathered from a woman aged 55 to 70 with COVID-19, enrolled during active disease.

The chain uses TRBV2 and TRBJ1-3; tentative D call: TRBD1 (5 bases). CDR3 length: 16 residues. V was pared by 5 bases and J by 4 bases, with 18 bases between. Germline assignment: CDR1 SNHLY and CDR2 FYNNEI. CDR3 loop: CASSHGPRVSGNTIYF. CDR3 nucleotide sequence: TGTGCCAGCAGTCACGGGCCCAGGGTTTCGGGAAACACCATATATTTT. The full variable domain, in which reference TRBV2 and TRBJ1-3 provide the parts outside the CDR3, is EPEVTQTPSHQVTQMGQEVILRCVPISNHLYFYWYRQILGQKVEFLVSFYNNEISEKSEIFDDQFSVERPDGSNFTLKIRSTKLEDSAMYFCASSHGPRVSGNTIYFGEGSWLTVV.

The chain recombines TRBV5-1 with TRBJ2-3; 7 positions agree with TRBD2. The ends lost 0 bases at V and 6 bases at J; junction bases unmatched: 13. CDR1 and CDR2 (germline): SGHRS, YFSETQ. The CDR3 runs 17 residues. The CDR3 loop reads CASSLAGLGLGADTQYF. CDR3 nucleotides: TGCGCCAGCAGCTTGGCTGGACTAGGGCTAGGGGCCGATACGCAGTATTTT.

The chain joins TRBV14 to TRBJ1-2; a possible D gene is TRBD1 (5 bases). Germline V CDR1 and CDR2: SGHDN, FVKESK. The CDR3 spans 15 residues. V gave up 4 bases and J gave up 7 bases, with 19 bases separating them. CDR3 nucleotides: TGTGCCAGCAGCCGGCGGGGCCCTCAGTGGGGTGGCTACACCTTC. This sequence encodes CASSRRGPQWGGYTF.

The gene calls are TRBV19 and TRBJ1-2; D call uncertain. V was trimmed by 5 bases and J by 4 bases, leaving 11 bases between them. The germline CDR1 and CDR2 sequences are LNHDA and SQIVND (reference sequence). The CDR3 sequence is 13 residues long. CDR3 DNA sequence: TGTGCCAGTAGTGAGATAAACCCCTATGGCTACACCTTC. It is translated as CASSEINPYGYTF.

The rearrangement links TRBV23-1 to TRBJ2-5; D is perhaps TRBD1 (6 bases). TRBV23-1 is sorted into the ORF group, with uncertain function. V lost 3 bases, J lost 3 bases, and 8 bases lay in between. This CDR3 is 13 amino acids long. The CDR3: CASSQRTEETQYF. The CDR3 bases are TGCGCCAGCAGTCAGCGGACAGAAGAGACCCAGTACTTC.

V and J are TRBV27 and TRBJ1-5; D gene uncertain. Between the trimmed V and J ends, which lost 0 bases and 4 bases, there was a span of 10 bases. The CDR3 loop spans 15 amino acids. CDR1 and CDR2 from the germline V gene are MNHEY and SMNVEV (reference sequence). CDR3 protein: CASSLSVIANQPQHF. The CDR3 coding sequence is TGTGCCAGCAGTTTATCGGTGATCGCGAATCAGCCCCAGCATTTT.

This chain's CDR3 is CATSRGLVEKLFF. The CDR3, as DNA: TGTGCCACCAGCCGCGGACTTGTTGAAAAACTGTTTTTT. V is TRBV15 and J is TRBJ1-4; no reliable D call. CDR1 and CDR2 (germline): LNHNV, YYDKDF (reference sequence). The length of the CDR3 is 13 residues. Trimming removed 5 bases from V and 7 bases from J, with 11 bases in between. The variable domain in full, with the rest retrieved from reference TRBV15 and TRBJ1-4, is DAMVIQNPRYQVTQFGKPVTLSCSQTLNHNVMYWYQQKSSQAPKLLFHYYDKDFNNEADTPDNFQSRRPNTSFCFLDIRSPGLGDTAMYLCATSRGLVEKLFFGSGTQLSVL.

This rearrangement joins TRBV15 to TRBJ2-5; D is uncertain. CDR1 and CDR2 (germline): LNHNV, YYDKDF (reference sequence). V dropped 1 base and J dropped 5 bases, with 8 bases sitting between them. The CDR3 covers 13 residues. DNA for the CDR3: TGTGCCACCAGCAGAGCCCCCTCGGAGACCCAGTACTTC. The encoded protein is CATSRAPSETQYF.

The genes are TRBV15 and TRBJ1-2; 8 nucleotides agree with TRBD1. CDR3 length: 14 residues. Germline V gene lookup returns CDR1 LNHNV and CDR2 YYDKDF (reference sequence). V gave up 4 bases and J gave up 8 bases; unmatched junction bases: 9. The DNA of the CDR3 is TGTGCCACCAGCAACAAGGGACAGGCCTACGGCTACACCTTC. This sequence encodes CATSNKGQAYGYTF.

The V and J genes are TRBV7-6 and TRBJ1-2; 9 bases align to TRBD1. The V gene's germline CDR1 is SGHVS and CDR2 FNYEAQ. CDR3 length equals 16 residues. The V segment lost 0 bases and the J segment 8 bases; nucleotides outside the gene matches: 10. The CDR3 protein is CASSLAPGQGNGGYTF. CDR3 sequence (DNA): TGTGCCAGCAGCTTAGCCCCGGGACAGGGAAATGGGGGCTACACCTTC.

The gene calls are TRBV7-3 and TRBJ2-7; 10 nucleotides match TRBD2. With 0 bases clipped from V and 5 bases from J, the junction kept 4 bases outside the gene matches. Germline values: CDR1 SGHTA, CDR2 FQGTGA. CDR3 length: 15 residues. The CDR3 DNA reads as TGTGCCAGCAGCTTAACGTCTAGCGGGAGCCACGAGCAGTACTTC. The encoded protein is CASSLTSSGSHEQYF. Full variable domain (outside the CDR3, taken from reference TRBV7-3 and TRBJ2-7): GAGVSQTPSNKVTEKGKYVELRCDPISGHTALYWYRQSLGQGPEFLIYFQGTGAADDSGLPNDRFFAVRPEGSVSTLKIQRTERGDSAVYLCASSLTSSGSHEQYFGPGTRLTVT.

This chain uses TRBV23-1 with TRBJ1-4, with D hard to call. TRBV23-1 is an open reading frame, and its role is uncertain. The length of the CDR3 is 16 residues. Trimming pared 0 bases from V and 2 bases from J, leaving 10 bases between. The CDR3 protein is CASSQSRVETNEKLFF. The CDR3 DNA sequence: TGCGCCAGCAGTCAATCGAGGGTCGAGACTAATGAAAAACTGTTTTTT.

DNA of the CDR3: TGTGCCAGCCGGTTGACAGGGGATCGCTACGAGCAGTACTTC. Protein product: CASRLTGDRYEQYF. The chain combines TRBV27 with TRBJ2-7; 8 bases agree with TRBD1. CDR1 MNHEY and CDR2 SMNVEV come from the germline V gene (reference sequence). With 8 bases clipped from V and 3 bases from J, the junction kept 9 bases outside the gene matches. The CDR3 runs 14 residues.

The chain carries TRBV7-9 and TRBJ1-4; maybe TRBD1 (5 bases). The CDR3 runs 14 residues. With 0 bases removed from V and 5 bases from J, the gap between germline ends came to 7 bases. Looked up from germline, CDR1 is SEHNR and CDR2 is FQNEAQ (reference sequence). This chain's CDR3 is CASSLARQNEKLFF. The CDR3 nucleotides are TGTGCCAGCAGCTTAGCTCGACAGAATGAAAAACTGTTTTTT.

V is TRBV7-3 and J is TRBJ2-7; D is uncertain. V was pared by 2 bases and J by 3 bases, with 8 bases between. The germline V gene has CDR1 SGHTA and CDR2 FQGTGA. CDR3 size: 13 residues. The CDR3 loop is CASSLGSGYEQYF. CDR3 sequence (DNA): TGTGCCAGCAGCTTAGGCTCAGGCTACGAGCAGTACTTC.

V gene TRBV6-2 or TRBV6-3 combines with J gene TRBJ1-1; 7 positions agree with TRBD1. The CDR3 has 11 amino acids. The germline V gene encodes CDR1 MNHEY and CDR2 SVGEGT. With 5 bases clipped from V and 8 bases from J, the junction kept 2 bases outside the gene matches. The CDR3 loop reads CASSRGQEAFF. DNA of the CDR3: TGTGCCAGCAGTCGGGGACAGGAAGCTTTCTTT.

The chain recombines TRBV5-8 with TRBJ1-1; the D gene is possibly TRBD1 (6 bases). The CDR3 runs 13 residues. With 7 bases removed from V and 11 bases from J, the gap between germline ends came to 21 bases. Per the germline V gene, CDR1 is SGHTS and CDR2 is YDEGEE. The CDR3 loop is CASRLRGTFWAFF. The CDR3 DNA follows: TGTGCCAGCCGACTGAGGGGGACCTTTTGGGCTTTCTTT.

In its sample, this clone was seen once. The chain employs TRBV7-3 and TRBJ2-5, with a tentative D call TRBD1 (6 bases). Deletions cut 3 bases from V and 1 base from J, with 12 bases between. Germline-derived CDR1 and CDR2 are SGHTA and FQGTGA. This CDR3 is built from 15 residues. The CDR3 loop reads CASSFGGRPQETQYF. CDR3 bases: TGTGCCAGCAGCTTTGGGGGCCGGCCCCAAGAGACCCAGTACTTC.

J is TRBJ2-1 and V is TRBV9, with unresolved D. Germline-derived CDR1 and CDR2 are SGDLS and YYNGEE. This CDR3 has 13 residues. Trimming removed 3 bases from V and 4 bases from J, with 8 bases in between. The CDR3 DNA reads as TGTGCCAGCAGCGCCACAGCTTACAATGAGCAGTTCTTC. Protein product: CASSATAYNEQFF.

The chain joins TRBV10-1 to TRBJ1-1; D uncertain. Trimming removed 8 bases at V and 4 bases at J, with 20 bases between. Per the germline V gene, CDR1 is WNHNN and CDR2 is SYGVQD (reference sequence). CDR3 size: 15 residues. The DNA of the CDR3 is TGCGCCAGCGCCCCCAGTGGGAGGGTAGCCACTGAAGCTTTCTTT. This codes for CASAPSGRVATEAFF.

V usage is TRBV9 and J usage is TRBJ1-6; no reliable D call. The CDR3 consists of 17 residues. Germline V gene lookup returns CDR1 SGDLS and CDR2 YYNGEE. Trimming pared 0 bases from V and 5 bases from J, leaving 15 bases between. The CDR3 region is CASSVGMGSGNNSPLHF. CDR3 in DNA: TGTGCCAGCAGCGTAGGAATGGGCAGTGGAAATAATTCACCCCTCCACTTT.

The chain employs TRBV6-2 or TRBV6-3 and TRBJ2-1; 8 nucleotides align to TRBD2. The CDR3 extends over 16 amino acids. Germline V gives CDR1 MNHEY, CDR2 SVGEGT. V was pared by 4 bases and J by 8 bases, with 13 bases of the junction left unmatched. The CDR3 loop reads CASSFGRAPSEDEQFF. The DNA for the CDR3 is TGTGCCAGCAGTTTCGGGAGGGCCCCATCGGAGGATGAGCAGTTCTTC.

CDR3: CATSRGLAGALQETQYF. The CDR3 region has the DNA TGTGCCACCAGCAGAGGACTAGCGGGAGCCTTACAAGAGACCCAGTACTTC. V usage is TRBV15 and J usage is TRBJ2-5, with 12 bases aligning to TRBD2. The CDR3 runs to 17 residues. V lost 1 base and J lost 2; bases outside the gene matches: 5. Germline lookup yields CDR1 LNHNV and CDR2 YYDKDF (reference sequence).

The genes are TRBV6-6 and TRBJ2-7, with TRBD1 matching 11 bases. The CDR3 covers 15 residues. J was trimmed by 4 bases and V by 6 bases; bases with no gene match: 8. Germline V gene data show CDR1 as MNHNY and CDR2 as SVGAGI (reference sequence). DNA for the CDR3: TGTGCCAGCAGGGCAGGACAGGGGGCGAGGTACGAGCAGTACTTC. It specifies CASRAGQGARYEQYF.

The chain couples TRBV10-3 to TRBJ1-1; perhaps TRBD1 as D (5 bases). CDR3 length equals 13 residues. Per the germline V gene, CDR1 is ENHRY and CDR2 is SYGVKD. V dropped 9 bases and J dropped 1 base, with 12 bases sitting between them. Here the CDR3 DNA reads TGTGCCATGGGAGGGGCGCGGAACACTGAAGCTTTCTTT. Its translation: CAMGGARNTEAFF.

The genes are TRBV10-1 and TRBJ1-2; a possible D gene is TRBD1 (5 bases). The CDR3 sequence is 14 residues long. V was trimmed by 0 bases and J by 4 bases, leaving 9 bases between them. Germline V gene sequence: CDR1 WNHNN, CDR2 SYGVQD (reference sequence). CDR3 amino acids: CASSESGVAYGYTF. The CDR3, as DNA: TGCGCCAGCAGTGAGTCAGGGGTTGCCTATGGCTACACCTTC.

CDR3 loop: CASSLSYEQYF. In DNA, the CDR3 is TGTGCCAGCAGCTTGAGCTACGAGCAGTACTTC. The V call is TRBV7-9, the J call TRBJ2-7; D ambiguous. Germline values: CDR1 SEHNR, CDR2 FQNEAQ (reference sequence). Trimming shortened V by 3 bases and J by 3 bases, and 3 bases separated the two germline ends. The CDR3 consists of 11 residues.